The 5 T cell receptor beta chains below come from one sample, sequenced in a study of blood T cell repertoires in COVID-19. Using immunoSEQ multiplex PCR, the repertoire was profiled, and TCRdb retains in-frame clones only, with some absent. The sample has fewer than 250,000 clones, 88% seen once. The sequenced sample was peripheral blood. The receptor set was obtained from a man between 65 and 79 years old with acute or convalescent COVID-19.

The chain combines TRBV10-3 with TRBJ2-6; D gene ambiguous. The CDR3 has 16 residues. Germline-derived CDR1 and CDR2 are ENHRY and SYGVKD. Trimming removed 6 bases from V and 2 bases from J, with 14 bases in between. CDR3 DNA sequence: TGTGCCATCAGAGCCGACAACCAACCTGGGGCCAACGTCCTGACTTTC. Its translation is CAIRADNQPGANVLTF.

This rearrangement joins TRBV13 to TRBJ2-5; TRBD1 matches 7 bases. The V and J ends lost 8 bases and 5 bases, in that order; junction bases with no gene match: 5. The CDR3 is made up of 12 amino acids. Germline assignment: CDR1 PRHDT and CDR2 FYEKMQ (reference sequence). In DNA, the CDR3 is TGTGCCAGCTCAGGGACAGACGAGACCCAGTACTTC. It encodes CASSGTDETQYF.

J is TRBJ1-2 and V is TRBV19, with 7 bases fitting TRBD1. Germline assignment: CDR1 LNHDA and CDR2 SQIVND (reference sequence). V gave up 5 bases and J gave up 5 bases; unmatched junction bases: 8. The length of the CDR3 is 14 residues. CDR3 nucleotides: TGTGCCAGTAGTTCCGGGGACAGAGTGTATGGCTACACCTTC. Translating it yields CASSSGDRVYGYTF. The full variable domain, rest sourced from reference TRBV19 and TRBJ1-2, is DGGITQSPKYLFRKEGQNVTLSCEQNLNHDAMYWYRQDPGQGLRLIYYSQIVNDFQKGDIAEGYSVSREKKESFPLTVTSAQKNPTAFYLCASSSGDRVYGYTFGSGTRLTVV.

The chain combines TRBV7-2 with TRBJ1-5; no definite D call. The length of the CDR3 is 13 residues. Trimming took off 5 bases at V and 6 bases at J, with 11 bases between the two ends. Germline V gene data show CDR1 as SGHTA and CDR2 as FQGNSA. The CDR3 DNA sequence: TGTGCCAGCAGCGTATCCTACAGTCAGCCCCAGCATTTT. Its translation: CASSVSYSQPQHF.

V and J are TRBV9 and TRBJ2-6, with a weak D call TRBD2 (6 bases). V shed 1 base and J shed 0 bases, with 14 bases lying between them. The length of the CDR3 is 18 residues. Germline V gene sequence: CDR1 SGDLS, CDR2 YYNGEE. CDR3 in amino acids: CASSVPGTVTSGANVLTF. CDR3 coding DNA: TGTGCCAGCAGCGTACCCGGGACTGTGACCTCTGGGGCCAACGTCCTGACTTTC.